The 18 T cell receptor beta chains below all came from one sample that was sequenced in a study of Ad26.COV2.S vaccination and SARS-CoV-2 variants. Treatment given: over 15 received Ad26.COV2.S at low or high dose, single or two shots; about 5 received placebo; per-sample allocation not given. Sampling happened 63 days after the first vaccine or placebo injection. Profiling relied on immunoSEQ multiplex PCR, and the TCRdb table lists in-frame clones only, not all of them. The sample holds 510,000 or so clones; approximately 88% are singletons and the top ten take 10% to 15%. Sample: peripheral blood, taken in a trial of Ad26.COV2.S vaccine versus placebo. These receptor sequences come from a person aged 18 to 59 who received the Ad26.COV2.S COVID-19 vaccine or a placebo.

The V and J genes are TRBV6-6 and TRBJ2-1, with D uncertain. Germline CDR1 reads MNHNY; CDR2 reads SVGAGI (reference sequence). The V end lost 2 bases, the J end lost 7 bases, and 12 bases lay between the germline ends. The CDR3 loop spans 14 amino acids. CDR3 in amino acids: CASSYDPRLNEQFF. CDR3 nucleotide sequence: TGTGCCAGCAGTTACGACCCCAGGTTGAATGAGCAGTTCTTC.

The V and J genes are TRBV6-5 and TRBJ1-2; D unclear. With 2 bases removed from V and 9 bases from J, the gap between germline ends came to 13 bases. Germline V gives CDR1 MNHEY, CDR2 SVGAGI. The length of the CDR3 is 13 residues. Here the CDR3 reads CASSYAGLGSYTF. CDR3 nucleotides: TGTGCCAGCAGTTACGCCGGACTGGGCAGCTACACCTTC.

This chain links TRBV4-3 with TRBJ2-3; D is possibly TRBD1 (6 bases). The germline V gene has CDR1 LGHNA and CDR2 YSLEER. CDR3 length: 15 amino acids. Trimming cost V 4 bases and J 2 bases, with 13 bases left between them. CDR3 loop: CASSRQGFPTDTQYF. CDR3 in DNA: TGCGCCAGCAGCCGCCAGGGGTTTCCCACAGATACGCAGTATTTT.

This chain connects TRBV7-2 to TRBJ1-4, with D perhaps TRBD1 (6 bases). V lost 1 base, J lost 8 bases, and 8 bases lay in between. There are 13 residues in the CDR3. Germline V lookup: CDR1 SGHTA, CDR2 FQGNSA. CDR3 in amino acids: CASSLGGREKLFF. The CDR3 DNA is TGTGCCAGCAGCTTAGGGGGGCGGGAAAAACTGTTTTTT.

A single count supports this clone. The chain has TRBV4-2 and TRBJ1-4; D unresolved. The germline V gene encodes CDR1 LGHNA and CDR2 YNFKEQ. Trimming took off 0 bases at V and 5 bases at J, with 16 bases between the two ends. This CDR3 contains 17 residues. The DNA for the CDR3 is TGTGCCAGCAGCCAAGATGGTTTGGGAAAAGTCAATGAAAAACTGTTTTTT. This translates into CASSQDGLGKVNEKLFF.

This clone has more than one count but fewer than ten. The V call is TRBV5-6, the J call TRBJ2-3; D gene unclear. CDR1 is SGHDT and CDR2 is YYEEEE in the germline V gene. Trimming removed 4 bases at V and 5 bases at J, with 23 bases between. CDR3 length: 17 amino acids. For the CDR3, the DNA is TGTGCCAGCAGCCCTCGGAATTCCCGGACGGCAGGAGATACGCAGTATTTT. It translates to CASSPRNSRTAGDTQYF. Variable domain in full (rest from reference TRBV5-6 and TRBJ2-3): DAGVTQSPTHLIKTRGQQVTLRCSPKSGHDTVSWYQQALGQGPQFIFQYYEEEERQRGNFPDRFSGHQFPNYSSELNVNALLLGDSALYLCASSPRNSRTAGDTQYFGPGTRLTVL.

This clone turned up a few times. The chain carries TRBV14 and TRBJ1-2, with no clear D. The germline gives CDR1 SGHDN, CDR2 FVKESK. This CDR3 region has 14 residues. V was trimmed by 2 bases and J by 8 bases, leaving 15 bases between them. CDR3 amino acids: CASSQFSRTEGYTF. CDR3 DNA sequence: TGTGCCAGCAGCCAATTTTCGAGGACGGAAGGCTACACCTTC.

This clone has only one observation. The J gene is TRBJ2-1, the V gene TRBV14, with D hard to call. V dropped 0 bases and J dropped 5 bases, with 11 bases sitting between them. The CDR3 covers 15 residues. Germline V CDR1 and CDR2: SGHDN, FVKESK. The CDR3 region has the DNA TGTGCCAGCAGCCAAGATATGCTACCACACAATGAGCAGTTCTTC. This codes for CASSQDMLPHNEQFF.

CDR3: CASSLSGTGPSSGNTIYF. CDR3 nucleotide sequence: TGTGCCAGCAGCTTATCAGGGACAGGGCCCTCCTCTGGAAACACCATATATTTT. This rearrangement joins TRBV7-2 to TRBJ1-3; the match to TRBD1 covers 9 bases. CDR1 SGHTA and CDR2 FQGNSA come from the germline V gene. The trim removed 2 bases at V and 0 bases at J, leaving 8 bases unmatched. The CDR3 loop spans 18 amino acids.

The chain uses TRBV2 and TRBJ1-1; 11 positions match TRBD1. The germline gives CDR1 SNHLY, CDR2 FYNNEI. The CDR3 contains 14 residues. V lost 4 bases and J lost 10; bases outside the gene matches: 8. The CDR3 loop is CASSALEGTGGAFF. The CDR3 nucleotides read TGTGCCAGCAGTGCGCTAGAGGGGACAGGGGGAGCTTTCTTT.

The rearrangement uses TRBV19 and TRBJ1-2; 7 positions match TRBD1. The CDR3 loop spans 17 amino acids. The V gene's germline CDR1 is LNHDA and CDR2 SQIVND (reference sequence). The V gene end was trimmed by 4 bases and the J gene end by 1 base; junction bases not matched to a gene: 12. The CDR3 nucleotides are TGTGCCAGTAGTAGTCCAGGACAGGCTTCGTTTAACTATGGCTACACCTTC. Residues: CASSSPGQASFNYGYTF.

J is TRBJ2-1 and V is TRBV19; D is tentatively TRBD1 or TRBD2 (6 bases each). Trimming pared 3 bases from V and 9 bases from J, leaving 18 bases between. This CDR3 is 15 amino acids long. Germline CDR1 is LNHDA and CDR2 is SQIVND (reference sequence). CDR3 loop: CASSILGGRAGEQFF. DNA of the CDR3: TGTGCCAGTAGTATTTTAGGGGGGCGCGCCGGTGAGCAGTTCTTC.

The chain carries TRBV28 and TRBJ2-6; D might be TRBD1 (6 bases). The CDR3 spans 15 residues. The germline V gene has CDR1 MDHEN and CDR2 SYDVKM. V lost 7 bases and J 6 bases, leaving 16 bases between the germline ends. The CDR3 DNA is TGTGCCAGCACCGACGGACAGATTTCGGCCAACGTCCTGACTTTC. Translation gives CASTDGQISANVLTF.

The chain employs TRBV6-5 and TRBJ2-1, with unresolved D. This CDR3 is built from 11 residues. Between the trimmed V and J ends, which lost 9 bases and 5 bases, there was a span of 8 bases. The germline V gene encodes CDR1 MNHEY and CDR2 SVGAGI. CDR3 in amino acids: CASTLNNEQFF. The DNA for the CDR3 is TGTGCCAGTACGCTTAACAATGAGCAGTTCTTC.

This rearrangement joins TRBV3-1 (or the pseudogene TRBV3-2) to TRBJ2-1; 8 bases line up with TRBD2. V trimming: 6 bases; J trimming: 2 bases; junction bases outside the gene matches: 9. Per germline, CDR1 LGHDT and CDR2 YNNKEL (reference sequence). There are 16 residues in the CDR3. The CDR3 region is CASSPGGSGAYNEQFF. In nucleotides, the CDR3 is TGTGCCAGCAGTCCCGGGGGTAGCGGGGCCTACAATGAGCAGTTCTTC.

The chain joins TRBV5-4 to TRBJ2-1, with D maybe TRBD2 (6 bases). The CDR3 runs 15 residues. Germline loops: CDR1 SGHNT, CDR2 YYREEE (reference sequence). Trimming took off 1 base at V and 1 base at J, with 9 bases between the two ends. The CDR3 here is CASSLFAGSYNEQFF. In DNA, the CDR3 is TGTGCCAGCAGCTTGTTCGCGGGGTCCTACAATGAGCAGTTCTTC.

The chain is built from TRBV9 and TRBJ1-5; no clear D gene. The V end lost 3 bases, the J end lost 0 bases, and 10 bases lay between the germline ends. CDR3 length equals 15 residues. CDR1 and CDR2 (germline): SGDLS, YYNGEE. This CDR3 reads CASSEGDYSNQPQHF. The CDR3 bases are TGTGCCAGCAGCGAGGGAGATTATAGCAATCAGCCCCAGCATTTT.

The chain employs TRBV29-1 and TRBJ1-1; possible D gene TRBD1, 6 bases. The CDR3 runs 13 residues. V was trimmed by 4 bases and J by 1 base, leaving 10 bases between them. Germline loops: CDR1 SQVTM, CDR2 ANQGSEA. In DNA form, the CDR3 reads TGCAGCGTTGTCATGGACAGGAACACTGAAGCTTTCTTT. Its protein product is CSVVMDRNTEAFF.